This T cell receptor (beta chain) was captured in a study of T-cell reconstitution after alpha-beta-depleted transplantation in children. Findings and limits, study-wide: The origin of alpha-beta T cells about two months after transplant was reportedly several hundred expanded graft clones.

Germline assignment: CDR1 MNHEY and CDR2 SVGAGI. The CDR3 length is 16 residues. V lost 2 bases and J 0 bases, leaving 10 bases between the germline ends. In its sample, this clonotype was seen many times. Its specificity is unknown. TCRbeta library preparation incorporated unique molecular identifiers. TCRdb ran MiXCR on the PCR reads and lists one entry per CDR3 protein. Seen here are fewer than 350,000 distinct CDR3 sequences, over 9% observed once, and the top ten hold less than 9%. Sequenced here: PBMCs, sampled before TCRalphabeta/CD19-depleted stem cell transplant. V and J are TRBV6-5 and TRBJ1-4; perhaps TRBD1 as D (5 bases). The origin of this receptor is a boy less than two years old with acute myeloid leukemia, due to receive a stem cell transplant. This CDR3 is CASSYGQGATNEKLFF. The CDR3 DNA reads TGTGCCAGCAGTTACGGGCAGGGAGCAACTAATGAAAAACTGTTTTTT.